This T cell receptor beta chain was retrieved from a study of CD8 T cells in Susac syndrome (dated by TCRdb to the late 2010s). With regard to the full study: Of the Susac syndrome patients who were sequenced, six had clinically active disease and roughly eight were in clinical remission. At blood withdrawal, Susac syndrome patients were either therapy-naive, taking corticosteroids (in some cases with IVIg as well), or taking IVIg alone. Repertoire sequencing was used to test whether CD8+ T cell activation and differentiation in Susac syndrome was antigen driven.

RNA was extracted using the RNeasy kit, and roughly 0.5 to 1 microgram was reverse transcribed with random hexamers. TCR beta CDR3 regions were amplified with the immunoSEQ multiplex PCR assay covering 54 Vbeta and 13 Jbeta segments. Bias from PCR amplification was corrected by using a synthetic template baseline for primer optimization and for computational correction. Under the source paper's analysis protocol: Only productive sequences were kept, with reads annotated to V, D and J genes according to IMGT and analyzed in immunoSEQ Analyzer. Clonality was calculated as one minus the Shannon entropy normalized by log2 of the number of productive unique sequences. For each patient and control, public and private clones were evaluated among the 100 most prevalent clones. Clones were defined as Susac-specific if absent from the healthy and MS cohorts, from around 1,100 published viral clones and from other ImmuneACCESS disease sequences. Through fastp at Q25 and MiXCR, TCRdb rebuilt clones from the public reads, retaining in-frame beta chains. Rows with a matching CDR3 protein are joined into one entry that keeps the most common DNA and genes. Clone size and V and J calls follow TCRdb, not the original study. For this sample the table gives around 180,000 distinct CDR3 sequences, of which 90% to 95% were detected only once. The ten largest make up 0.12% of the sample.

Peripheral blood CD8+ and CD4+ T cells from healthy donors, Susac syndrome patients and multiple sclerosis patients were profiled using high-throughput TCR beta sequencing. Recently defined diagnostic criteria for definite or probable disease were met by the Susac syndrome patients. Bulk CD8+ and CD4+ T cells were purified by magnetic negative isolation, whereas CD8+ TEMRA cells were enriched by FACS. Blood was collected in EDTA tubes and processed within 24 hours, with PBMCs isolated through density gradient centrifugation. PBMCs destined for TCR sequencing were cryopreserved in liquid nitrogen and later thawed in a 37 °C water bath. Purity of sorted or isolated CD4+, CD8+ and CD8+ TEMRA cells was at least 90%. Here is what the overall study found, with its caveats: In patients with Susac syndrome, the CD4+ T cell repertoire showed no detectable clonal expansion. The TCR sequencing and HLA analysis was acknowledged to have included a relatively small number of individuals.

Details on this clonotype: No antigen is known for it. There are no base qualities to consult, and no much larger clone falls within one base.

The sequenced sample consisted of CD4+ T cells from PBMCs. This clonotype was obtained from a human donor with Susac syndrome.

The nucleotides are TGCGCCAGCAGCCAAGGCTTTTTCACAGATACGCAGTATTTT. It translates to CASSQGFFTDTQYF. Rearrangement joined TRBV4-3 to TRBJ2-3, with the identity of the D gene unclear. The germline V gene encodes CDR1 LGHNA and CDR2 YSLEER. The V end loses 1 base and the J end loses 2 bases, and a stretch of 7 bases separates them. The CDR3 goes from the cysteine to the phenylalanine over 14 residues. Only the CDR3 region is kept as DNA, spanning 42 bases read in frame from base 1.